These T cell receptor beta chains were read from a single sample in a study of blood T cells in healthy people across ages. TCRdb reprocessed the 5' RACE reads via MiXCR and lists one record per CDR3 protein. The repertoire includes under 950,000 distinct CDR3 sequences, about 24% of them detected once, and 22% sits in the top ten. The sequencing sample was made of blood. These receptors came from a man between 65 and 85 years old in good health. Each CDR3 is given with its conserved first and last residue. Each record gives: V gene, CDR3 protein.

V gene: TRBV5-1
CDR3 protein: CASSRDGDEKLFF

V gene: TRBV29-1
CDR3 protein: CSVDRRDTGELFF

V gene: TRBV6-2/TRBV6-3
CDR3 protein: CASSYLITDTQYF

V gene: TRBV7-9
CDR3 protein: CASSDRGADTQYF

V gene: TRBV10-3
CDR3 protein: CAAGAGVLDNEQFF

V gene: TRBV20-1
CDR3 protein: CSAPTNKNTEAFF

V gene: TRBV5-1
CDR3 protein: CASSYGRVSGTEAFF

V gene: TRBV6-2/TRBV6-3
CDR3 protein: CASSPSLYHEQFF

V gene: TRBV28
CDR3 protein: CASSLSAALAKNIQYF

V gene: TRBV7-2
CDR3 protein: CASSLALSAGVKSSYNEQFF

V gene: TRBV4-3
CDR3 protein: CASSQDYKAQETQYF

V gene: TRBV5-1
CDR3 protein: CASSFSQGRTEAFF

V gene: TRBV19
CDR3 protein: CASSVKNTQYF

V gene: TRBV7-3
CDR3 protein: CASSLTSADTQHF

V gene: TRBV29-1
CDR3 protein: CSVEDWQGYGYTF

V gene: TRBV5-1
CDR3 protein: CASSYAGGGNSPLHF

V gene: TRBV24-1
CDR3 protein: CATSDVQDSYGYTF

V gene: TRBV29-1
CDR3 protein: CSVQQAGNQPQHF

V gene: TRBV6-5
CDR3 protein: CASRPDRAGNEQFF

V gene: TRBV5-1
CDR3 protein: CASSLPGGGRTNYGYTF

V gene: TRBV12-3/TRBV12-4
CDR3 protein: CASRHPGLPNTEAFF

V gene: TRBV18
CDR3 protein: CASSPRDRDYEQYF

V gene: TRBV20-1
CDR3 protein: CSARRGYSYEQYF

V gene: TRBV5-1
CDR3 protein: CASSMGSLVEPLHF

V gene: TRBV20-1
CDR3 protein: CSASLLVAGGPDTQYF

V gene: TRBV12-3/TRBV12-4
CDR3 protein: CASSSPGAGVSNEQFF

V gene: TRBV7-8
CDR3 protein: CASSSGQGLGEKLFF

V gene: TRBV20-1
CDR3 protein: CSASRPGGGTYNEQFF

V gene: TRBV7-2
CDR3 protein: CASSLEPSYEYF

V gene: TRBV9
CDR3 protein: CASSGTGGTGELFF

V gene: TRBV5-4
CDR3 protein: CASSSRQGPQETQYF

V gene: TRBV27
CDR3 protein: CASSRQSLGTDTQYF

V gene: TRBV20-1
CDR3 protein: CSARDRGSVDLEKLFF

V gene: TRBV3-1
CDR3 protein: CASNSDLGEKLFF

V gene: TRBV18
CDR3 protein: CASSPRRTGADEKLFF

V gene: TRBV12-3/TRBV12-4
CDR3 protein: CASSLWGEQYF

V gene: TRBV12-3/TRBV12-4
CDR3 protein: CASSLRDQRGGYTF

V gene: TRBV6-5
CDR3 protein: CASSYSISGQGNTIYF

V gene: TRBV5-1
CDR3 protein: CASSSTRGDYNEQFF

V gene: TRBV10-3
CDR3 protein: CAIGVGLAEQFF

V gene: TRBV6-6
CDR3 protein: CASSYGNQETQYF

V gene: TRBV30
CDR3 protein: CAWSQGYQETQYF

V gene: TRBV5-1
CDR3 protein: CASSAGQGSEEKLFF

V gene: TRBV20-1
CDR3 protein: CSARVRGEATDTQYF

V gene: TRBV20-1
CDR3 protein: CSATVMRGGGYEQYF

V gene: TRBV29-1
CDR3 protein: CSVEGGSGRAFEQFF

V gene: TRBV2
CDR3 protein: CASSDGTPNSPLHF

V gene: TRBV7-2
CDR3 protein: CASSPRVYADTQYF

V gene: TRBV29-1
CDR3 protein: CSVFPWGQLNTEAFF

V gene: TRBV29-1
CDR3 protein: CSGTGTTNEKLFF

V gene: TRBV27
CDR3 protein: CASSSQGTSTYEQYF

V gene: TRBV19
CDR3 protein: CASSIVGTDTQYF

V gene: TRBV7-9
CDR3 protein: CASSSGWGRAQSRGTIYF

V gene: TRBV10-3
CDR3 protein: CAISEVRGPSGANVLTF

V gene: TRBV5-1
CDR3 protein: CASSLGGLDRSNQPQHF